This T cell receptor (beta chain) was recovered during a study of CD4 T cells in relation to SARS-CoV-2 and coronaviruses. Naive or memory CD4+ cells were cultured 1:1 with T cell-depleted PBMCs plus CEF. In germline, CDR1 is MNHNY, CDR2 SVGAGI (reference sequence). V lost 6 bases and J lost 7, with 19 bases in between. CDR3 length: 15 residues. With respect to this clone: Its antigen remains unknown.

Study-wide findings and caveats: Memory recall responses, not primary responses primed in culture, are what the assay detects.

Naive and memory CD4+ T cells were cultured with CEF, then survey-sequenced. Assay: immunoSEQ multiplex PCR; the TCRdb copy retains only in-frame clones and omits some. Of about 43,000 clones in the sample, 82% were seen once. This rearrangement joins TRBV6-6 to TRBJ2-1; a possible D gene is TRBD2 (7 bases). The sequenced material came from naive CD4+ T cells from PBMCs, cultured in vitro. Documented subset: naive CD4+ T cells isolated by negative enrichment. The clonotype comes from an adult with COVID-19. CDR3 nucleotides: TGTGCCAGCAGGCTGGGGGGGGCGCTTAGAAATGAGCAGTTCTTC. Residues: CASRLGGALRNEQFF.